This entry lists 27 T cell receptor beta chains sequenced from one sample in a study of cytomegalovirus exposure and HLA in healthy donors. PCR used 60 Vbeta primers and 13 Jbeta primers. Produced via immunoSEQ multiplex PCR; TCRdb's table is partial and in-frame only. The table records approximately 22,000 clones, around 77% of them present only once. The sample comprised PBMCs. The receptors here all came from a man aged 55 to 69 in good health and CMV-seronegative.

In the case of this clone: At one end, the junction sequence differs from germline, possibly due to a read error. V and J are TRBV28 and TRBJ1-1, with 7 bases that match TRBD1. The CDR3 runs to 15 residues. The germline gives CDR1 MDHEN, CDR2 SYDVKM. Written as DNA, the CDR3 is TGTGCCGGCAGTTTTACCCAGGGGGGCGCAGTGGAAGCTTTCTTT. Amino acid sequence: CAGSFTQGGAVEAFF. Full variable domain (missing parts from reference TRBV28 and TRBJ1-1): DVKVTQSSRYLVKRTGEKVFLECVQDMDHENMFWYRQDPGLGLRLIYFSYDVKMKEKGDIPEGYSVSREKKERFSLILESASTNQTSMYLCAGSFTQGGAVEAFFGQGTRLTVV.

The chain links TRBV28 to TRBJ2-5; D is possibly TRBD1 (6 bases). The germline V gene encodes CDR1 MDHEN and CDR2 SYDVKM. V was trimmed by 5 bases and J by 5 bases, leaving 12 bases between them. The CDR3 has 13 residues. The CDR3 DNA reads TGTGCCAGCAGTACCAGGGGAAGGGAGACCCAGTACTTC. It is translated as CASSTRGRETQYF.

This clone came up a few times. The chain links TRBV20-1 to TRBJ2-7; D unclear. V lost 5 bases, J lost 6 bases, and 11 bases lay in between. Germline CDR1 reads DFQATT; CDR2 reads SNEGSKA (reference sequence). The CDR3 length is 11 residues. This CDR3 reads CSARRILEQYF. As DNA, the CDR3 is TGCAGTGCTCGCAGGATACTCGAGCAGTACTTC.

The chain employs TRBV4-1 and TRBJ2-3; maybe TRBD2 (5 bases). This CDR3 has 15 residues. The germline V and J ends were trimmed by 1 base and 2 bases, with 10 bases remaining between them. Germline V gene lookup returns CDR1 MGHRA and CDR2 YSYEKL. CDR3 loop: CASSQVSGITDTQYF. The CDR3 bases are TGCGCCAGCAGCCAAGTATCCGGGATCACAGATACGCAGTATTTT.

This chain connects TRBV5-1 to TRBJ2-2; 7 nucleotides line up with TRBD1. The junction had 8 bases not matched to a gene; V was cut back by 2 bases and J by 4 bases. In germline, CDR1 is SGHRS, CDR2 YFSETQ. The CDR3 is made up of 16 amino acids. CDR3 coding DNA: TGCGCCAGCAGCTTAACCACCACAGGGGTCACCGGGGAGCTGTTTTTT. Its protein product is CASSLTTTGVTGELFF.

CDR3 sequence reads: CASSLGLATGMNTEAFF. DNA of the CDR3: TGTGCCAGCAGTTTAGGACTAGCTACAGGAATGAACACTGAAGCTTTCTTT. V usage is TRBV28 and J usage is TRBJ1-1; D may be TRBD1 (5 bases). Per germline, CDR1 MDHEN and CDR2 SYDVKM. Trimming stripped 2 bases from V and 0 bases from J, with 16 bases between. CDR3 length: 17 residues.

The genes are TRBV2 and TRBJ2-7; 7 nucleotides align to TRBD2. The CDR3 has 15 amino acids. Germline V CDR1 and CDR2: SNHLY, FYNNEI. Trimming removed 11 bases from V and 0 bases from J; junction bases left unmatched: 13. CDR3 region: CASQPGGSLSYEQYF. DNA of the CDR3: TGTGCCTCCCAGCCGGGCGGGAGCCTCTCCTACGAGCAGTACTTC.

V usage is TRBV7-9 and J usage is TRBJ2-7; no clear D gene. Trimming cost V 5 bases and J 7 bases, with 9 bases left between them. The CDR3 consists of 11 residues. Germline V gene lookup returns CDR1 SEHNR and CDR2 FQNEAQ (reference sequence). DNA for the CDR3: TGTGCCAGCAGCCCGGGTGCGGAGCAGTACTTC. As protein: CASSPGAEQYF.

The chain has TRBV4-1 and TRBJ2-1; 15 bases map to TRBD2. The CDR3 spans 19 residues. Per the germline V gene, CDR1 is MGHRA and CDR2 is YSYEKL. V lost 2 bases and J lost 0; bases outside the gene matches: 5. CDR3 region: CASSQRTSGGVGSYNEQFF. DNA of the CDR3: TGCGCCAGCAGCCAACGGACTAGCGGGGGGGTGGGCTCCTACAATGAGCAGTTCTTC.

The DNA of the CDR3 is TGTGCCAGCAGCTTAGGTCGACAGGGGCCCCTTTACGAGCAGTACTTC. The encoded protein is CASSLGRQGPLYEQYF. V gene TRBV7-6 combines with J gene TRBJ2-7; 8 bases fit TRBD1. Germline V gene data show CDR1 as SGHVS and CDR2 as FNYEAQ. CDR3 length equals 16 residues. V dropped 1 base and J dropped 4; count of bases not matched to a gene: 9.

This chain uses TRBV9 with TRBJ1-6; D gene unclear. Germline CDR1 is SGDLS and CDR2 is YYNGEE. This CDR3 region has 14 residues. V shed 0 bases and J shed 7 bases, with 8 bases lying between them. The DNA for the CDR3 is TGTGCCAGCAGCGTAGGGGAGCGAAATTCACCCCTCCACTTT. This encodes CASSVGERNSPLHF.

The chain is built from TRBV5-1 and TRBJ2-7; TRBD2 aligns across 14 bases. Germline CDR1 is SGHRS and CDR2 is YFSETQ. Germline trimming cut 3 bases from V and 7 bases from J; bases unmatched to any gene: 9. The CDR3 consists of 16 residues. The DNA for the CDR3 is TGCGCCAGCAGCTCTTTGACTAGCGGGAGGGCTGGGGAGCAGTACTTC. Its translation is CASSSLTSGRAGEQYF.

The gene calls are TRBV27 and TRBJ2-7; no reliable D call. The CDR3 extends over 16 amino acids. Germline V gene lookup returns CDR1 MNHEY and CDR2 SMNVEV (reference sequence). The ends were cut back, 1 base at V and 0 bases at J, with 13 bases in the middle. The CDR3 is CASSLLSRRNSYEQYF. For the CDR3, the DNA is TGTGCCAGCAGTTTATTATCTAGGCGGAACTCCTACGAGCAGTACTTC.

The V and J genes are TRBV6-1 and TRBJ1-1; 7 positions match TRBD1. This CDR3 region has 13 residues. V lost 8 bases to trimming and J lost 4 bases; unmatched junction nucleotides: 7. Per the germline V gene, CDR1 is MNHNS and CDR2 is SASEGT. CDR3 loop: CASPRGGGTEAFF. The CDR3 DNA sequence: TGTGCCAGCCCGCGAGGGGGCGGCACTGAAGCTTTCTTT.

This chain connects TRBV6-1 to TRBJ1-2, with 11 nucleotides matching TRBD1. V shed 4 bases, J shed 2 bases, and the junction held 3 bases outside the gene matches. The V gene's germline CDR1 is MNHNS and CDR2 SASEGT. The CDR3 spans 15 residues. The CDR3 bases are TGTGCCAGCAGTGCCCGGACAGGGGGCAACTATGGCTACACCTTC. Its translation is CASSARTGGNYGYTF.

This chain links TRBV19 with TRBJ1-1; 12 positions match TRBD1. J was trimmed by 3 bases and V by 4 bases; bases with no gene match: 3. From germline, CDR1 is LNHDA and CDR2 SQIVND (reference sequence). The CDR3 runs to 15 residues. The CDR3 nucleotides are TGTGCCAGTAGTAGGGGACAGGGGGCCTACACTGAAGCTTTCTTT. Its protein is CASSRGQGAYTEAFF.

The CDR3 DNA reads TGTGCCAGCAGCCCCCGGACAGGGGGGGTTGTAGATGAGCAGTTCTTC. Translation: CASSPRTGGVVDEQFF. The rearrangement uses TRBV7-6 and TRBJ2-1, with TRBD1 matching 10 bases. The trim removed 5 bases at V and 8 bases at J, leaving 12 bases unmatched. CDR3 length equals 16 residues. Germline loops: CDR1 SGHVS, CDR2 FNYEAQ.

This clone has more than one count but fewer than ten. V and J are TRBV29-1 and TRBJ2-3; D not certain. Germline V CDR1 and CDR2: SQVTM, ANQGSEA. Trimming took 6 bases from V and 4 from J, leaving 11 bases between them. The CDR3 consists of 12 residues. The CDR3 is CSVTPGADTQYF. The CDR3 DNA follows: TGCAGCGTGACCCCAGGCGCAGATACGCAGTATTTT.

There are a few counts of this clone. The chain carries TRBV7-2 and TRBJ1-4, with D uncertain. This CDR3 region has 14 residues. Germline lookup yields CDR1 SGHTA and CDR2 FQGNSA. V lost 5 bases to trimming and J lost 6 bases, with 13 bases between them. The CDR3 DNA reads TGTGCCAGCAGCGCCTCCTATACTGATGAAAAACTGTTTTTT. Residues: CASSASYTDEKLFF.

By frequency in the sample, this clone is medium-sized (0.01 to 0.1%). This chain joins TRBV27 and TRBJ2-5; maybe TRBD1 (6 bases). CDR3 length equals 12 residues. The V and J ends lost 11 bases and 0 bases respectively, with 10 bases between them. Per the germline V gene, CDR1 is MNHEY and CDR2 is SMNVEV (reference sequence). CDR3 region: CASWTDQETQYF. The CDR3 DNA sequence: TGTGCCTCCTGGACAGACCAAGAGACCCAGTACTTC.

The chain is built from TRBV7-9 and TRBJ1-1; D unclear. Germline V gene data show CDR1 as SEHNR and CDR2 as FQNEAQ (reference sequence). V lost 1 base, J lost 0 bases, and 6 bases lay in between. The CDR3 has 14 amino acids. CDR3 sequence: CASSLGRLNTEAFF. In DNA, the CDR3 is TGTGCCAGCAGCTTAGGGCGGTTGAACACTGAAGCTTTCTTT.

In the case of this clone: The junction departs from germline at one end; a sequencing error may be responsible. The chain combines TRBV5-1 with TRBJ1-2, with 8 nucleotides matching TRBD1. Germline loops: CDR1 SGHRS, CDR2 YFSETQ. CDR3 length equals 17 residues. The CDR3 sequence: CASSLRQGAITNYGYPF. In DNA form, the CDR3 reads TGCGCCAGCAGCTTGAGGCAGGGGGCGATTACTAACTATGGCTACCCCTTC.

The gene calls are TRBV18 and TRBJ2-7, with D possibly TRBD2 on 6 matching bases. Between the trimmed V and J ends, which lost 3 bases and 5 bases, there was a span of 11 bases. Germline V gene data show CDR1 as KGHSH and CDR2 as LQKENI. CDR3 length: 13 amino acids. The CDR3 loop reads CASSPGTGDEQYF. CDR3 in DNA: TGTGCCAGCTCACCCGGGACTGGAGACGAGCAGTACTTC.

The rearrangement links TRBV27 to TRBJ2-5, with 12 bases aligning to TRBD1. With the DNA end fitting TRBJ2-7 better, the J assignment may be wrong. The CDR3 consists of 17 residues. Germline values: CDR1 MNHEY, CDR2 SMNVEV (reference sequence). The CDR3 bases are TGTGCCAGCAGTCCTCGAGCGGGACAGGGGGCTTTCGACGAGCAGTACTTC. This sequence encodes CASSPRAGQGAFDEQYF.

The genes are TRBV14 and TRBJ1-6, with a weak D call TRBD1 (6 bases). The CDR3 has 15 residues. Germline CDR1 SGHDN, CDR2 FVKESK. The germline V and J ends were trimmed by 3 bases and 10 bases, with 16 bases remaining between them. The CDR3 sequence is CASSHRTVLDSPLHF. CDR3 nucleotide sequence: TGTGCCAGCAGCCACAGGACAGTTTTGGACTCACCCCTCCACTTT.

This clone was counted once. An end of the junction differs from the germline gene, which may be a read error. This chain links TRBV7-7 with TRBJ2-5; 7 bases agree with TRBD1. The CDR3 contains 15 residues. CDR1 and CDR2 from the germline V gene are SSHAT and FNYEAQ (reference sequence). The CDR3 sequence is CASSLNRGGQETQYF. DNA for the CDR3: TGTGCTAGCAGCCTTAACAGGGGTGGACAAGAGACCCAGTACTTC.

The rearrangement uses TRBV18 and TRBJ1-1; D is possibly TRBD1 (6 bases). Trimming took 0 bases from V and 0 from J, leaving 11 bases between them. Germline CDR1 reads KGHSH; CDR2 reads LQKENI. This CDR3 is built from 16 residues. The CDR3 sequence: CASSPPQGSVNTEAFF. CDR3 DNA: TGTGCCAGCTCACCACCACAGGGTTCAGTGAACACTGAAGCTTTCTTT. Based on the CDR3 plus reference TRBV18 and TRBJ1-1, the full variable domain is NAGVMQNPRHLVRRRGQEARLRCSPMKGHSHVYWYRQLPEEGLKFMVYLQKENIIDESGMPKERFSAEFPKEGPSILRIQQVVRGDSAAYFCASSPPQGSVNTEAFFGQGTRLTVV.